The entry below gives a single TCR beta chain sequence along with its context. Splitting the CD4+ cells yielded a CD45RA+ naive subset and a CD45RA-negative memory subset. The CDR3 loop spans 13 amino acids. Trimming removed 8 bases from V and 5 bases from J; junction bases left unmatched: 6. CDR1 and CDR2 (germline): MDHEN, SYDVKM. This record belongs to a study of shared clonotypes between healthy human individuals. Genomic DNA from each subset was divided evenly over several immunoSEQ plates. Sorted-subset replicate PCR reactions were performed with approximately 180 ng DNA, corresponding to tens of thousands of T cell genomes. Sequencing used immunoSEQ multiplex PCR; TCRdb keeps in-frame clones, though not all of them. The sample lists 2 million to 2.5 million clones; less than 95% were seen once.

The TCR sequence derives from a man between 18 and 35 years old in good health. Some clones in this sample may be carry-over from other donors' samples. Material: naive CD4+ T cells from PBMCs. As for subset: CD45RA+ positively selected. The chain links TRBV28 to TRBJ2-7; 10 bases align to TRBD1. The CDR3: CASRQGAKNEQYF. CDR3 DNA: TGTGCCAGCCGACAGGGGGCAAAAAACGAGCAGTACTTC.